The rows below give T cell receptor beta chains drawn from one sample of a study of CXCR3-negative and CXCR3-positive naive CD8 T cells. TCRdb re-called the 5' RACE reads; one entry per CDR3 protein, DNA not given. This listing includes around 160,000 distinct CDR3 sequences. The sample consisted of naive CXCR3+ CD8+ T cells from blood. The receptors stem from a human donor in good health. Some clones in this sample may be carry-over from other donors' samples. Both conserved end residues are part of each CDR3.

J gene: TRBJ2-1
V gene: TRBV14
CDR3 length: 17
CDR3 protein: CASSQVALAGPYNEQFF

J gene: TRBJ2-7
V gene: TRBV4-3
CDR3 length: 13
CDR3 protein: CASSLSGDYEQYF

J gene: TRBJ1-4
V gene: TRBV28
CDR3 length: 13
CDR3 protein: CASSPPTNEKLFF

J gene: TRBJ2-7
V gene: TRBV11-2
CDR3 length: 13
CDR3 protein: CASSFGQGAEQYF

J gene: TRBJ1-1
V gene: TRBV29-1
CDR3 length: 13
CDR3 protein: CSVAGGDGTEAFF

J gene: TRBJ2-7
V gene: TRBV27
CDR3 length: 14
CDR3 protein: CASSLSFGSYEQYF

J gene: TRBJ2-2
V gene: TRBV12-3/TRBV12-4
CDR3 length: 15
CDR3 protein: CASRARGIFTGELFF

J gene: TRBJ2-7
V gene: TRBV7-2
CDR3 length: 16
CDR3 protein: CASSLGGVAGVYEQYF

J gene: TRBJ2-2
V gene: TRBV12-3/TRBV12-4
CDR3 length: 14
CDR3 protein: CASSLAWSTGELFF

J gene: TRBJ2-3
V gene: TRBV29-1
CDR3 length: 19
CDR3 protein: CSVEVWDTLGGARTDTQYF

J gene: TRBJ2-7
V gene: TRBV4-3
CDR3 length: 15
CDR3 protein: CASSQDRMRHYEQYF

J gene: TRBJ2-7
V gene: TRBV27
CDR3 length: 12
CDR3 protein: CASSGGGRQQYF

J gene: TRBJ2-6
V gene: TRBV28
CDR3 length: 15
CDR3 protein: CASSLGESGANVLTF

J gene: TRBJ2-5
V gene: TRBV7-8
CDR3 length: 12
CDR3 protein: CASRSATETQYF

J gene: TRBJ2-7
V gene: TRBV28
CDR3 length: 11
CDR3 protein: CASSPKREQYF

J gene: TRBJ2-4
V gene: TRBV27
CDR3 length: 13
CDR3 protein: CASSMGQYNIQYF

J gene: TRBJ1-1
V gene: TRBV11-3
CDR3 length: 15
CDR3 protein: CASSTPMGPNTEAFF

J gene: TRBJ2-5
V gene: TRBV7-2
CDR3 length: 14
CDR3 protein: CASSLYVRQETQYF